The TCR beta chain under discussion was sequenced for a study of identical twins (dated by TCRdb to 2015 to 2016). As for the study more broadly: TCR alpha and beta repertoires from monozygotic twins, unrelated adults of various ages and cord blood were deep-sequenced to test whether fetal clonotypes persist. To rule out contamination, replicate twin experiments were performed at different times with different library preparation protocols. Study-level results and caveats: Because the same donors could not be followed over many years, the conclusions relied on cross-sectional statistical analysis. Compared with coincidental sharing between unrelated individuals, an excess of low generation-probability sequences was observed among out-of-frame TCR alpha sequences shared between twins. In monozygotic twins, out-of-frame TCR alpha sharing was systematically underestimated by recombination models, although the models agreed with sharing between unrelated individuals. A weaker excess of twin sharing was found in beta out-of-frame sequences because the signal-to-noise ratio was lowered by fewer shared sequences. Zero-insertion analyses could be partly confounded by invariant T cells such as MAIT and iNKT, although diverse VJ usage argued against such confounding for most clonotypes. Abundant cord blood beta clonotypes carried fewer insertions; young adult naive repertoires showed a weaker similar trend, while memory repertoires showed none.

Library preparation used 5' RACE. Sequencing relied on an Illumina HiSeq 2000. A universal primer binding site was added through template switching, and the final cDNA carried a unique molecular identifier so that TCR cDNA molecules could be counted accurately. Specific primers in the conserved constant-segment region were used to synthesize first-strand cDNA for TCR alpha and beta chains. To control for contamination, every cDNA library carried two barcodes: a SMART-Mk sample barcode plus Illumina barcodes. TruSeq adapter sequences, together with Illumina sample barcodes, were added in two successive PCR steps. TCR alpha and beta cDNA libraries were sequenced on the Illumina HiSeq platform with custom primers. The source study handled its data this way. Raw reads were processed with MiGEC to extract unique molecular identifiers, and MiXCR was used to determine CDR3 positions. For each individual, recombination models were inferred using an EM algorithm with the repgenHMM and IGoR tools. The analysis of shared clonotypes was done with the tcR package in R, with sharing normalized by the product of cloneset sizes. Out-of-frame nonproductive sequences were analyzed to study raw recombination free of thymic and clonal selection effects. TCRdb trimmed the raw reads at Q25, called clones with MiXCR and kept productive beta chains. Each CDR3 protein gets just one entry, which takes the most common genes and DNA from the rows behind it. In this record, the V and J calls reflect TCRdb's handling and not the investigators' own analysis. For this sample the table gives fewer than 900,000 distinct CDR3 sequences, of which roughly 18% were detected only once. Around 13% of the sample lies in the top ten.

The CDR3 holds 13 amino acids from the cysteine to the phenylalanine. The entry retains the CDR3 DNA only, 39 bases that are in frame from base 1. Unmatched junction bases come to 4, with V trimmed by 4 bases and J by 4 bases. The germline V gene (reference sequence) gives CDR1 as DFQATT and CDR2 as SNEGSKA. With respect to this clonotype: Its cognate antigen has yet to be identified. No base quality information exists; no much larger clone differs at one position.

Only healthy Caucasian donors were included. The twin cohort consisted of three pairs of female monozygotic twins, all aged about 18 to 29 years. RNA for TCR libraries was isolated from peripheral blood mononuclear cells. Separately, the same data were catalogued under a study of T cells expressing NK-cell markers. As the second publication notes: Three sorted T-cell subsets (CD3+CD56+NKG2C+, CD3+CD56+NKG2C- and CD3+CD56-NKG2C+) from roughly 8 donors had their TCR beta-chain repertoires profiled. Seven of the eight sequenced donors were HCMV-seropositive and one was HCMV-seronegative. In several experiments an anti-gammadeltaTCR antibody was added to restrict sorting to alphabetaTCR-expressing T cells. In about six donors, the dominant CD3+CD56+NKG2C+ clonotypes were found to rank among the top 10 CD8+ clonotypes and to make up roughly 1.0-7.0% of CD8+ T cells. Those dominant clonotypes were again the most abundant among CD3+CD56-NKG2C+ cells in a handful of donors, at about 25-60.1%. Whether the expanded NKG2C-expressing T cell clones were specific for HCMV antigens was left unclear. The study sequenced eight donors, all healthy volunteers chosen at random: three men and five women. A commercial ELISA kit detecting HCMV-specific IgG in serum was used to determine HCMV serostatus. For over five donors, unsorted PBMC were also used to sequence bulk peripheral blood T-cell repertoires. MIGEC handled demultiplexing of the reads and grouping by UMI, while MiTCR was used to assemble and quantify clonotypes. To remove erroneous sequences, TCR cDNA sequences were retained only when supported by two or more reads. The tcR package was used for downstream repertoire analysis, and clonotypes were matched between fractions using CDR3 nucleotide sequence together with V segment. VDJmatch was used to annotate antigen specificity against VDJdb, with one amino acid substitution in CDR3 permitted.

The receptor comes from a woman younger than 30 in good health. The source material was PBMCs. The chain uses TRBV20-1 and TRBJ2-5, and TRBD2 aligns with 9 junction nucleotides. The CDR3 loop reads CSAMRGGPETQYF. Here is the DNA: TGCAGTGCTATGCGGGGGGGCCCAGAGACCCAGTACTTC.